Each of the 5 T cell receptor beta chains below was sequenced from the same sample in a study of beta chain features in type 1 diabetes. The study reverse transcribed the entire isolated RNA, so it sequenced expressed TCRB transcripts. TCRdb's table, derived via immunoSEQ multiplex PCR, lists solely in-frame clones and lacks some. The sample holds 200,000 to 300,000 clones, approximately 15% seen once. No cognate antigen is known for these TCRs. Study-wide results and limits: TCRB CDR3s were moderately but significantly shorter in Type 1 diabetes patients in all four CD4+ subsets.

Sequencing was done on a sample of naive CD4+ T cells from blood. These receptors came from a man younger than 40 with type 1 diabetes.

The chain is built from TRBV18 and TRBJ1-4, with D perhaps matching TRBD1 (5 bases). The germline V and J ends were trimmed by 5 bases and 0 bases, with 7 bases remaining between them. The CDR3 has 14 residues. Germline loops: CDR1 KGHSH, CDR2 LQKENI. This CDR3 reads CASSAGATNEKLFF. Written as DNA, the CDR3 is TGTGCCAGCTCAGCGGGGGCAACTAATGAAAAACTGTTTTTT.

This clone was seen more than once but under ten times. The chain is built from TRBV28 and TRBJ1-5; TRBD1 matches 9 bases. V dropped 5 bases and J dropped 6; count of bases not matched to a gene: 8. The CDR3 contains 15 residues. Looked up from germline, CDR1 is MDHEN and CDR2 is SYDVKM. The CDR3 nucleotides read TGTGCCAGCAGTACCCCCGGACAGGGGATTCAGCCCCAGCATTTT. It is translated as CASSTPGQGIQPQHF.

This clone was recorded a few times. V is TRBV30 and J is TRBJ2-7; possible D gene TRBD1, 6 bases. This CDR3 is built from 15 residues. Germline-derived CDR1 and CDR2 are GTSNPN and SVGIG (reference sequence). The ends were cut back, 0 bases at V and 2 bases at J, with 14 bases in the middle. In DNA, the CDR3 is TGTGCCTGGAGTGTACTTGGGGGACAAACCTACGAGCAGTACTTC. Amino acids: CAWSVLGGQTYEQYF. Full variable domain (rest looked up from reference TRBV30 and TRBJ2-7): SQTIHQWPATLVQPVGSPLSLECTVEGTSNPNLYWYRQAAGRGLQLLFYSVGIGQISSEVPQNLSASRPQDRQFILSSKKLLLSDSGFYLCAWSVLGGQTYEQYFGPGTRLTVT.

This clone has just a few counts. This chain connects TRBV7-2 to TRBJ2-1; 7 bases are a match to TRBD2. The CDR3 runs 13 residues. V was clipped by 5 bases and J by 15 bases; unmatched bases: 13. Germline V CDR1 and CDR2: SGHTA, FQGNSA. CDR3 nucleotides: TGTGCCAGCAGCCCGGAACCTAGCGGTCCCGCGTTCTTC. Its protein is CASSPEPSGPAFF.

The gene calls are TRBV9 and TRBJ2-3, with a tentative D call TRBD2 (6 bases). The V gene lost 4 bases and the J gene lost 4 bases, with 16 bases spanning the gap. This CDR3 contains 15 residues. Germline-derived CDR1 and CDR2 are SGDLS and YYNGEE. In DNA, the CDR3 is TGTGCCAGCAGCCCCCGACTAGTTATCGCAGATACGCAGTATTTT. As protein: CASSPRLVIADTQYF. Supplemented by reference TRBV9 and TRBJ2-3, the full variable domain reads DSGVTQTPKHLITATGQRVTLRCSPRSGDLSVYWYQQSLDQGLQFLIQYYNGEERAKGNILERFSAQQFPDLHSELNLSSLELGDSALYFCASSPRLVIADTQYFGPGTRLTVL.